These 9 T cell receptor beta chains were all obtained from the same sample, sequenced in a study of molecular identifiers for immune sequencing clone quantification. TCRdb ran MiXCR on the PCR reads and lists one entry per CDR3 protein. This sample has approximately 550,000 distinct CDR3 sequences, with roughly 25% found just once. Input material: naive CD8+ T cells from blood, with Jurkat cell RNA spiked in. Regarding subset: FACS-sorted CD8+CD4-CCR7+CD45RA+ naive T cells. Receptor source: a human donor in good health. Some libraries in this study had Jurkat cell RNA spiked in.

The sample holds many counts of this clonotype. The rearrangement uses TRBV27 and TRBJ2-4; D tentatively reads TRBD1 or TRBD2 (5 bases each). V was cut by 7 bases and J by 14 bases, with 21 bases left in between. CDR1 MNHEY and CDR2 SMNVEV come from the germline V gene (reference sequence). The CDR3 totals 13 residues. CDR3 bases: TGTGCCAGCAAACCGGCCGGGACGGCGGAGGAGTACTTC. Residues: CASKPAGTAEEYF.

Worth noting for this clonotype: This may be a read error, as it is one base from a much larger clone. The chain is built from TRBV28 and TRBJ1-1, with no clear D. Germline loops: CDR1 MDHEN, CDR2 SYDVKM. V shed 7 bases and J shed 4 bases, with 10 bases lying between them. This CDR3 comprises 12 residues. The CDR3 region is CASKRGLTEAFF. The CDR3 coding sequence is TGTGCCAGCAAACGCGGGCTCACTGAAGCTTTCTTT. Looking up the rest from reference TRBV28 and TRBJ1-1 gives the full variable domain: DVKVTQSSRYLVKRTGEKVFLECVQDMDHENMFWYRQDPGLGLRLIYFSYDVKMKEKGDIPEGYSVSREKKERFSLILESASTNQTSMYLCASKRGLTEAFFGQGTRLTVV.

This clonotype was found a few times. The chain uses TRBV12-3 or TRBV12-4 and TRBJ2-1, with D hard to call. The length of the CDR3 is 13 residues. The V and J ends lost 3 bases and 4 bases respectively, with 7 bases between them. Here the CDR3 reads CASSLSIYNEQFF. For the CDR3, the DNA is TGTGCCAGCAGTTTGTCCATATACAATGAGCAGTTCTTC.

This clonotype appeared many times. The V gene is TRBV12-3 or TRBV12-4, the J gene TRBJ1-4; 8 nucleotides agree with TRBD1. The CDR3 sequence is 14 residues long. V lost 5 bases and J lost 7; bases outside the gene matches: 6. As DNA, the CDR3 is TGTGCCAGCAGTATGGACAGGGATTTTGAAAAACTGTTTTTT. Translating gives CASSMDRDFEKLFF.

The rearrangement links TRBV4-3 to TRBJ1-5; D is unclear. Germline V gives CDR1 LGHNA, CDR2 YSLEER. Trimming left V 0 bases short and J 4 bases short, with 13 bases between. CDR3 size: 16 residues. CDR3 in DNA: TGCGCCAGCAGCCAAGACAGGAATCTAGGGAATCAGCCCCAGCATTTT. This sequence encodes CASSQDRNLGNQPQHF.

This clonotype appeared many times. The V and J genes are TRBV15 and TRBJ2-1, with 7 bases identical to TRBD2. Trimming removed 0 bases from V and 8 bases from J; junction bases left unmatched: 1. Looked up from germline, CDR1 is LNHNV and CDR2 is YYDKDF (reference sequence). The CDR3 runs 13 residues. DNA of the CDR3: TGTGCCACCAGCAGAGATCGGGAGGATGAGCAGTTCTTC. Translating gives CATSRDREDEQFF. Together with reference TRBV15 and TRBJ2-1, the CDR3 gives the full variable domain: DAMVIQNPRYQVTQFGKPVTLSCSQTLNHNVMYWYQQKSSQAPKLLFHYYDKDFNNEADTPDNFQSRRPNTSFCFLDIRSPGLGDTAMYLCATSRDREDEQFFGPGTRLTVL.

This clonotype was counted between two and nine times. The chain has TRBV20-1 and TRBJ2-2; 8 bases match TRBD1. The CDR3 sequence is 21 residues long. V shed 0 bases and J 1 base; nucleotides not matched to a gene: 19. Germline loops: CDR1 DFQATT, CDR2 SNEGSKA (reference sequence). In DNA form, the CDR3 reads TGCAGTGCTAGAGACGGACAGGGTAGAAGCCATGGGGGGAGGAACACCGGGGAGCTGTTTTTT. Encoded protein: CSARDGQGRSHGGRNTGELFF.

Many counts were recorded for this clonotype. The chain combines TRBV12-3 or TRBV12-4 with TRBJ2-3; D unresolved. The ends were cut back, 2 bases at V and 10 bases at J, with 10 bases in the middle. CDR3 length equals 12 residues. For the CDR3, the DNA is TGTGCCAGCAGTTTATCAGTGTTGCCGCAGTATTTT. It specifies CASSLSVLPQYF.

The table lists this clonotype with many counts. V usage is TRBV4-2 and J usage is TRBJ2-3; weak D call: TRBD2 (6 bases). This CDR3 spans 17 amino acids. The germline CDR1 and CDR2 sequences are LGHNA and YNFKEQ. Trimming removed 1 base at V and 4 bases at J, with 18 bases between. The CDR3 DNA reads TGTGCCAGCAGCCAAGTCCAACTGGGGGGTCGGGCAGATACGCAGTATTTT. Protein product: CASSQVQLGGRADTQYF.